This T cell receptor (beta chain) was identified during a study of T cell changes during pregnancy in multiple sclerosis. There are 13 residues in the CDR3. In germline, CDR1 is LNHDA, CDR2 SQIVND (reference sequence). Trimming shortened V by 7 bases and J by 1 base, and 10 bases separated the two germline ends. Sequencing was performed with immunoSEQ multiplex PCR; in TCRdb, only in-frame clones are kept and a portion is missing. Of 57,000 or so clones in the sample, 75% to 95% were seen once. This specimen was peripheral blood, taken after pregnancy. The rearrangement links TRBV19 to TRBJ1-2, with D hard to call. This receptor was identified in a female donor in good health, enrolled as a control in a pregnancy study. Here the CDR3 reads CASTKRVNYGYTF. The CDR3 DNA is TGTGCCAGTACTAAGAGGGTTAACTATGGCTACACCTTC.